The TCR beta chain described here comes from a study of blood T cells in healthy people across ages. Findings and caveats of the study: Since the PBMCs were unsorted, naive and antigen-experienced cells could not be conclusively compared. Older age went with lower TCR beta diversity per million T cells, in a roughly linear way. Percentage of naive T cells showed a strong correlation with TCR beta diversity.

The draw of peripheral blood yielded ten milliliters from each donor. V lost 0 bases and J lost 7, with 9 bases in between. In germline, CDR1 is SQVTM, CDR2 ANQGSEA. The CDR3 extends over 13 amino acids. Using a J-beta primer mix together with a sample-barcoded 5' primer, a second PCR was run for roughly 7 to 11 cycles. TCRdb re-analysed the 5' RACE reads in MiXCR, keeping a single row per CDR3 protein. The sample consists of about 570,000 distinct CDR3 sequences, roughly 28% of them appearing once. This clonotype was found many times. The antigen is undetermined. Sequencing input: blood. This clonotype was obtained from a woman in her 70s in good health. V and J are TRBV29-1 and TRBJ1-4; the D gene is possibly TRBD1 (6 bases). The CDR3 sequence is CSVEEGGSEKLFF. Here the CDR3 DNA reads TGCAGCGTTGAAGAAGGGGGGAGTGAAAAACTGTTTTTT.